Below, one TCR beta chain is given with its context. This entry is derived from a study of blood T cell repertoires in COVID-19. Study-wide background: Samples of COVID-19 (acute and convalescent) were obtained from the United States, Italy and Spain.

Germline V lookup: CDR1 SGHRS, CDR2 YFSETQ. The CDR3 sequence is 13 residues long. Trimming at V came to 0 bases and at J to 6 bases, leaving 3 bases not matched to a gene. Exposed participants encountered a COVID-19 case during the 2 weeks preceding study entry. Methods used by the authors: Researchers report that nucleated cell counts were estimated from reference gene primer amplification. Some clones are missing from TCRdb's copy, which holds only in-frame ones; the method was immunoSEQ multiplex PCR. The D gene and trimming were derived from the DNA, and the V and J assignments and clone size from that table. The repertoire has a few hundred thousand clones, roughly 88% of them found once; the top ten carry roughly 1.4%.

This clonotype was sampled from a woman aged 18-29 years who had been exposed to COVID-19. The specimen was PBMCs or T cells enriched from blood (not recorded which). This sequence joins TRBV5-1 and TRBJ2-7; 7 nucleotides agree with TRBD1. The chain's CDR3 is CASSLGQGFEQYF. The CDR3 DNA reads as TGCGCCAGCAGCTTGGGACAGGGTTTCGAGCAGTACTTC. Using reference TRBV5-1 and TRBJ2-7 for the parts outside the CDR3, the full variable domain is KAGVTQTPRYLIKTRGQQVTLSCSPISGHRSVSWYQQTPGQGLQFLFEYFSETQRNKGNFPGRFSGRQFSNSRSEMNVSTLELGDSALYLCASSLGQGFEQYFGPGTRLTVT.